Listed below are T cell receptor beta chains from one sample, sequenced in a study of monozygotic twins with inflammatory bowel disease. TCRdb re-called the 5' RACE reads, yielding one record per CDR3 amino acid sequence without DNA. This sample's table has around 200,000 distinct CDR3 sequences. The sequenced sample consisted of blood. Receptors were obtained from a human donor with ulcerative colitis or Crohn's disease, or a healthy co-twin of an affected twin (not recorded which). Both conserved end residues are part of each CDR3.

J gene: TRBJ2-7; V gene: TRBV24-1; CDR3 protein: CATSDSYTYEQYF
J gene: TRBJ2-1; V gene: TRBV7-9; CDR3 protein: CASSAPRLEYGGNEQFF
J gene: TRBJ2-2; V gene: TRBV7-9; CDR3 protein: CASSDGGAAGELFF
J gene: TRBJ1-4; V gene: TRBV19; CDR3 protein: CASTPRGATNEKLFF
J gene: TRBJ1-2; V gene: TRBV5-5; CDR3 protein: CASSLESGVNYGYTF
J gene: TRBJ2-3; V gene: TRBV3-1; CDR3 protein: CASSPWTGISTDTQYF
J gene: TRBJ2-3; V gene: TRBV15; CDR3 protein: CATSTSGADTQYF
J gene: TRBJ1-5; V gene: TRBV4-1; CDR3 protein: CASSQGWNAGQPQHF
J gene: TRBJ2-2; V gene: TRBV6-1; CDR3 protein: CASRHDRDTGELFF
J gene: TRBJ2-5; V gene: TRBV5-6; CDR3 protein: CASRSLLALVQTQYF
J gene: TRBJ2-5; V gene: TRBV5-4; CDR3 protein: CASSTQGAQETQYF
J gene: TRBJ2-4; V gene: TRBV6-2/TRBV6-3; CDR3 protein: CASSYSDTAKNIQYF
J gene: TRBJ1-2; V gene: TRBV12-3/TRBV12-4; CDR3 protein: CASSFNGEYGYTF
J gene: TRBJ1-1; V gene: TRBV20-1; CDR3 protein: CSARGHAGGTEAFF
J gene: TRBJ2-7; V gene: TRBV7-2; CDR3 protein: CASSASGGREYEQYF
J gene: TRBJ1-3; V gene: TRBV3-1; CDR3 protein: CASNQEVGPRAGNTIYF
J gene: TRBJ2-3; V gene: TRBV9; CDR3 protein: CASSVGGGADTQYF
J gene: TRBJ1-3; V gene: TRBV3-1; CDR3 protein: CASSSANSGNTIYF
J gene: TRBJ2-7; V gene: TRBV5-1; CDR3 protein: CASSLGRDRLVAEQYF
J gene: TRBJ2-2; V gene: TRBV11-3; CDR3 protein: CASSLGGTVFTGELFF
J gene: TRBJ2-7; V gene: TRBV5-1; CDR3 protein: CASSWTGTGEQYF
J gene: TRBJ1-5; V gene: TRBV20-1; CDR3 protein: CSARAGTDNQPQHF
J gene: TRBJ1-5; V gene: TRBV25-1; CDR3 protein: CASSQQDHQPQHF
J gene: TRBJ1-2; V gene: TRBV27; CDR3 protein: CASSFAAGGGYTF
J gene: TRBJ2-1; V gene: TRBV11-2; CDR3 protein: CASSYGTGTNEQFF
J gene: TRBJ1-2; V gene: TRBV18; CDR3 protein: CASSPFGSLSQRGSYGYTF
J gene: TRBJ2-2; V gene: TRBV20-1; CDR3 protein: CSVTTAITGELFF
J gene: TRBJ1-1; V gene: TRBV4-1; CDR3 protein: CASSQGLMNTEAFF
J gene: TRBJ1-6; V gene: TRBV7-2; CDR3 protein: CASSSTGGRNSPLHF
J gene: TRBJ2-7; V gene: TRBV29-1; CDR3 protein: CSVDLNNGAEQYF
J gene: TRBJ1-2; V gene: TRBV28; CDR3 protein: CASSRAWGLTYGYTF
J gene: TRBJ2-7; V gene: TRBV3-1; CDR3 protein: CASSRKKDGPYEQYF
J gene: TRBJ1-1; V gene: TRBV11-2; CDR3 protein: CASSSPSHREPGWNTEAFF
J gene: TRBJ2-2; V gene: TRBV27; CDR3 protein: CASSLTADSGGPVGELFF
J gene: TRBJ2-7; V gene: TRBV19; CDR3 protein: CASSEQNSYEQYF
J gene: TRBJ1-1; V gene: TRBV5-1; CDR3 protein: CASSFPDGEAFF
J gene: TRBJ2-1; V gene: TRBV7-9; CDR3 protein: CASSSRDSHNEQFF
J gene: TRBJ1-5; V gene: TRBV20-1; CDR3 protein: CSARDDRGRQPQHF
J gene: TRBJ1-1; V gene: TRBV28; CDR3 protein: CASRKGTGAFF
J gene: TRBJ1-1; V gene: TRBV5-6; CDR3 protein: CASSAGGGGTEAFF
J gene: TRBJ1-6; V gene: TRBV5-1; CDR3 protein: CASSAAGQGEGSPLHF
J gene: TRBJ2-1; V gene: TRBV6-1; CDR3 protein: CASSGGSHNEQFF
J gene: TRBJ2-1; V gene: TRBV19; CDR3 protein: CASSPRDSGGYYNEQFF
J gene: TRBJ1-1; V gene: TRBV10-3; CDR3 protein: CAIKKLQGRNTEAFF
J gene: TRBJ1-2; V gene: TRBV5-6; CDR3 protein: CASSLAPRDGYTF
J gene: TRBJ2-2; V gene: TRBV6-9; CDR3 protein: CASTRGHTGELFF
J gene: TRBJ2-1; V gene: TRBV5-1; CDR3 protein: CASSLAGLPEYEQFF
J gene: TRBJ2-3; V gene: TRBV4-1; CDR3 protein: CASSQFLGARPNTQYF